This T cell receptor (beta chain) derives from a study of T cells in Graves' hyperthyroidism and ophthalmopathy. Overall study findings and caveats: In the blood, most expanded thyroid clonotypes above 0.001 appeared as well.

Trimming cost V 3 bases and J 4 bases; bases outside gene matches: 8. This CDR3 is built from 15 residues. Germline loops: CDR1 DFQATT, CDR2 SNEGSKA (reference sequence). Amplification of TCR beta CDR3 regions used RNA as the template. The HTBI primer set was used in a first-round RT-PCR of the TCR CDR3. TCRdb ran MiXCR on the multiplex PCR reads and lists one entry per CDR3 protein. This sample has 460,000 or so distinct CDR3 sequences, with approximately 15% found just once. This clonotype turned up a few times. The target antigen is unknown. This chain uses TRBV20-1 with TRBJ2-2, with 7 positions matching TRBD2. The TCR was taken from a woman between 18 and 29 years old with Graves' hyperthyroidism. The sequenced sample was blood. Here the CDR3 reads CSASSAGASTGELFF. CDR3 nucleotides: TGCAGTGCTAGCTCGGCGGGAGCGAGCACCGGGGAGCTGTTTTTT.